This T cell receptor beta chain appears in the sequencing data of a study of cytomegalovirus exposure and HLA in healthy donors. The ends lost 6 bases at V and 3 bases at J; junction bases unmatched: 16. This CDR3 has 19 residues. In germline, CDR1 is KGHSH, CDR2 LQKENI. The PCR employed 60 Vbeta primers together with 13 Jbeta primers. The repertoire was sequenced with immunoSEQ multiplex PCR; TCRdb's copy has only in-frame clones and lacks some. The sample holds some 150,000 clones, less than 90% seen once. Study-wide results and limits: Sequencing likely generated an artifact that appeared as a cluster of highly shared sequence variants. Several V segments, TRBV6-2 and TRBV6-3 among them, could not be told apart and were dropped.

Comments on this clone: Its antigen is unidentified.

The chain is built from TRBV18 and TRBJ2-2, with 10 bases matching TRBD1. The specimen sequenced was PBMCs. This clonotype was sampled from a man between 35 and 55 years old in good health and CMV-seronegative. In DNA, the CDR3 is TGTGCCAGCTCGCCCGGGACAGGGGCGAGGTCCCGATACACCGGGGAGCTGTTTTTT. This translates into CASSPGTGARSRYTGELFF.